Each of the 5 T cell receptor beta chains below was sequenced from the same sample in a study of technical replicates of blood from several donors. Some clones are missing from TCRdb's copy, which holds only in-frame ones; the method was immunoSEQ multiplex PCR. In the table there are tens of thousands of clones, more than 85% of which are singletons. The sequenced sample consisted of PBMCs. All receptors derive from a human donor in good health. Some clones in this sample may be carry-over from other donors' samples.

Only one count was recorded for this clone. The chain has TRBV19 and TRBJ1-2; no clear D gene. Germline CDR1 and CDR2: LNHDA and SQIVND (reference sequence). V was cut by 8 bases and J by 4 bases, with 8 bases left in between. The CDR3 totals 11 residues. CDR3 DNA: TGTGCCAGTGGGGAGGGCTATGGCTACACCTTC. This codes for CASGEGYGYTF.

The count of this clone is one. V gene TRBV10-3 combines with J gene TRBJ2-5; TRBD1 agrees at 7 bases. V was pared by 5 bases and J by 5 bases, with 5 bases of the junction left unmatched. The CDR3 is 13 amino acids. Germline V CDR1 and CDR2: ENHRY, SYGVKD. The CDR3 loop is CAISNRGGETQYF. CDR3 DNA: TGTGCCATCAGTAACAGGGGTGGGGAGACCCAGTACTTC.

The rearrangement uses TRBV5-4 and TRBJ1-1; D not certain. There are 11 residues in the CDR3. Trimming took 6 bases from V and 5 from J, leaving 8 bases between them. Germline V CDR1 and CDR2: SGHNT, YYREEE (reference sequence). This chain's CDR3 is CASMGGTEAFF. CDR3 DNA sequence: TGTGCCAGCATGGGAGGGACTGAAGCTTTCTTT.

In its sample, this clone was seen once. The chain has TRBV7-2 and TRBJ2-5; TRBD2 matches at 11 bases. CDR1 is SGHTA and CDR2 is FQGNSA in the germline V gene. With V trimmed by 3 bases and J by 7 bases, 7 bases remained unmatched. This CDR3 spans 15 amino acids. CDR3 DNA: TGTGCCAGCAGCTTGGGTAGCGGGAGGGGTGGGACCCAGTACTTC. This encodes CASSLGSGRGGTQYF.

The chain employs TRBV5-1 and TRBJ2-5; TRBD1 aligns across 7 bases. Trimming removed 4 bases from V and 4 bases from J; junction bases left unmatched: 10. Germline-derived CDR1 and CDR2 are SGHRS and YFSETQ. The CDR3 loop spans 15 amino acids. CDR3 sequence reads: CASSPPTGVGETQYF. The CDR3 DNA follows: TGCGCCAGCAGCCCGCCTACAGGGGTAGGAGAGACCCAGTACTTC.